A selection of T cell receptor beta chains follows, all from one sample in a study of glioma-infiltrating T cells after dendritic cell vaccination. The data were produced by immunoSEQ multiplex PCR, yet TCRdb's version contains in-frame clones alone and is incomplete. The table has 95,000 or so clones, more than 75% seen once; the top ten hold 2.5% to 3%. Material: blood, obtained before dendritic cell vaccination. These receptors were collected from a human donor with glioblastoma. Both conserved end residues are part of each CDR3. Fields, in order: D gene, V gene, clone size, J gene, CDR3 protein, CDR3 DNA. The D gene is left open where the match is weak. Rows give clone size only sometimes, using once, few, many, or a class for an expanded clone.

>NA|TRBV10-3|NA|TRBJ2-7
CAISPVWQDEQYF
TGTGCCATCAGTCCGGTCTGGCAGGACGAGCAGTACTTC
>TRBD1|TRBV10-2|NA|TRBJ1-2
CASSEPQGGGYGYTF
TGCGCCAGCAGTGAACCACAGGGGGGTGGATATGGCTACACCTTC
>NA|TRBV9|NA|TRBJ1-1
CASSLGVSGARSPAFF
TGTGCCAGCAGCCTAGGTGTGAGCGGGGCCAGGAGCCCAGCTTTCTTT
>NA|TRBV11-2|NA|TRBJ1-3
CASSQTDSGNTIYF
TGTGCCAGCAGCCAGACAGACTCTGGAAACACCATATATTTT
>TRBD2|TRBV18|NA|TRBJ2-1
CASSLPGTSGVIQQFF
TGTGCCAGCTCACTTCCCGGGACTAGCGGGGTCATACAGCAGTTCTTC
>NA|TRBV5-4|NA|TRBJ1-2
CASSLYLDSPGGYTF
TGTGCCAGCAGCCTCTATTTGGACAGTCCGGGCGGCTACACCTTC
>NA|TRBV7-2|NA|TRBJ2-3
CASSPGEVTGGDTQYF
TGTGCCAGCAGCCCGGGGGAAGTCACGGGTGGTGATACGCAGTATTTT
>TRBD1|TRBV9|NA|TRBJ2-7
CASSVGTGGPYEQYF
TGTGCCAGCAGCGTGGGAACAGGGGGCCCGTACGAGCAGTACTTC
>NA|TRBV27|NA|TRBJ1-5
CASSFSGFGGNQPQHF
TGTGCCAGCAGTTTCTCGGGGTTCGGTGGCAATCAGCCCCAGCATTTT
>TRBD1|TRBV18|NA|TRBJ2-7
CASSPPGQVGQYF
TGTGCCAGCTCACCACCGGGACAGGTGGGGCAGTACTTC
>NA|TRBV7-2|once|TRBJ2-3
CASSLETRSTDTQYF
TGTGCCAGCAGCTTAGAGACTAGGAGCACAGATACGCAGTATTTT
>NA|TRBV20-1|NA|TRBJ1-1
CSARFRQEAFF
TGCAGTGCTAGATTCCGACAGGAAGCTTTCTTT
>NA|TRBV5-4|few|TRBJ1-2
CASSQDWQGRGDGYTF
TGCGCCAGCAGCCAAGATTGGCAGGGCCGAGGCGATGGCTACACCTTC
>NA|TRBV5-1|NA|TRBJ1-1
CASSLGRGNMNTEAFF
TGCGCCAGCAGCTTGGGCAGGGGAAACATGAACACTGAAGCTTTCTTT
>TRBD1|TRBV5-1|few|TRBJ2-2
CASSQRTGGGAGELFF
TGCGCCAGCAGCCAGCGGACAGGGGGTGGGGCCGGGGAGCTGTTTTTT
>NA|TRBV19|NA|TRBJ1-5
CASSHQGLGQPQHF
TGTGCCAGTAGTCACCAGGGGCTAGGGCAGCCCCAGCATTTT
>TRBD1|TRBV13|NA|TRBJ1-2
CASSWGQGALDYGYTF
TGTGCCAGCAGCTGGGGACAGGGAGCCTTGGACTATGGCTACACCTTC
>TRBD1|TRBV5-1|NA|TRBJ1-6
CASSLGTGEGSPLHF
TGCGCCAGCAGCTTGGGTACAGGGGAAGGGTCACCCCTCCACTTT
>NA|TRBV6-4|NA|TRBJ2-3
CASSTQSGGEDTQYF
TGTGCCAGCAGTACTCAATCCGGGGGAGAAGATACGCAGTATTTT
>TRBD1|TRBV4-1|NA|TRBJ1-2
CASSQADRVSNYGYTF
TGCGCCAGCAGCCAAGCCGACAGGGTTTCTAACTATGGCTACACCTTC
>TRBD1|TRBV5-1|NA|TRBJ2-3
CASSLNGQGGTDTQYF
TGCGCCAGCAGCCTAAATGGACAGGGGGGAACAGATACGCAGTATTTT
>NA|TRBV14|NA|TRBJ1-1
CASSQREGTEAFF
TGTGCCAGCAGCCAGAGGGAGGGCACTGAAGCTTTCTTT
>TRBD2|TRBV5-1|NA|TRBJ2-3
CASRKLAGGGGDTQYF
TGCGCCAGCAGGAAACTAGCGGGAGGAGGGGGAGATACGCAGTATTTT
>NA|TRBV5-6|NA|TRBJ2-1
CASSLSEAFQFF
TGTGCCAGCAGCCTTTCCGAGGCCTTCCAGTTCTTC
>NA|TRBV7-2|NA|TRBJ1-1
CASSLAAHLDTEAFF
TGTGCCAGCAGCTTAGCGGCACACCTAGACACTGAAGCTTTCTTT
>TRBD1|TRBV7-3|NA|TRBJ1-1
CASSLGQGANTEAFF
TGTGCCAGCAGCTTGGGACAGGGGGCGAACACTGAAGCTTTCTTT
>NA|TRBV5-6|NA|TRBJ2-5
CASSVGEETQYF
TGTGCCAGCAGCGTCGGGGAAGAGACCCAGTACTTC
>NA|TRBV6-1|NA|TRBJ1-5
CASWRNSGQPQHF
TGTGCCAGCTGGCGGAACTCCGGCCAGCCCCAGCATTTT
>TRBD1|TRBV5-1|NA|TRBJ2-2
CASSGDRGRRSGELFF
TGCGCCAGCAGCGGGGACAGGGGGCGGCGGTCCGGGGAGCTGTTTTTT
>NA|TRBV11-2|NA|TRBJ2-1
CASSAIVGARNEQFF
TGTGCCAGCAGCGCCATCGTAGGGGCGAGGAATGAGCAGTTCTTC
>NA|TRBV2|NA|TRBJ1-1
CASSPRGAGGTEAFF
TGTGCCAGCAGTCCTCGGGGGGCGGGCGGCACTGAAGCTTTCTTT
>NA|TRBV7-6|NA|TRBJ2-3
CASSPWGGRQADTQYF
TGTGCCAGCAGCCCGTGGGGGGGGCGACAAGCAGATACGCAGTATTTT
>NA|TRBV5-8|NA|TRBJ1-6
CASSIQGTSPLHF
TGTGCCAGCAGCATCCAGGGAACCTCACCCCTCCACTTT
>TRBD2|TRBV30|NA|TRBJ2-7
CAWSKSGAATREQYF
TGTGCCTGGAGTAAGAGCGGGGCGGCGACGCGGGAGCAGTACTTC
>NA|TRBV18|NA|TRBJ1-1
CASSPRLNTEAFF
TGTGCCAGCTCACCCCGTCTGAACACTGAAGCTTTCTTT
>TRBD1|TRBV7-7|once|TRBJ2-7
CASSPRPDRGSEQYF
TGTGCTAGCAGCCCCCGGCCGGACAGGGGAAGCGAGCAGTACTTC
>NA|TRBV7-9|few|TRBJ2-7
CASSPPGSRREQYF
TGTGCCAGCAGCCCCCCGGGCAGCCGGAGGGAGCAGTACTTC
>TRBD2|TRBV13|NA|TRBJ2-2
CASSRIGASGGKELFF
TGTGCCAGCAGCCGGATCGGGGCTAGCGGTGGGAAGGAGCTGTTTTTT
>NA|TRBV10-1|NA|TRBJ2-5
CASSDPGVGETQYF
TGCGCCAGCAGTGACCCAGGGGTAGGAGAGACCCAGTACTTC
>TRBD1|TRBV7-8|NA|TRBJ2-3
CASLKGQGSTDTQYF
TGTGCCAGCTTAAAAGGACAGGGAAGCACAGATACGCAGTATTTT
>NA|TRBV29-1|NA|TRBJ1-5
CSVMEGNQPQHF
TGCAGCGTTATGGAGGGCAATCAGCCCCAGCATTTT
>NA|TRBV5-4|NA|TRBJ2-7
CASSYRSYEQYF
TGTGCCAGCAGCTACCGGTCCTACGAGCAGTACTTC